These 22 T cell receptor beta chains were all obtained from the same sample, sequenced in a study of OX40 agonist ivuxolimab in advanced cancers. Method: immunoSEQ multiplex PCR; TCRdb's copy keeps in-frame clones and lacks some. The table shows around 54,000 clones, with around 93% occurring only once. Material: CD4+ or CD8+ T cells sorted from blood, obtained in a trial of the OX40 agonist ivuxolimab. The receptors originated from an adult with an advanced solid tumor such as melanoma, head and neck, liver or kidney cancer.

This chain connects TRBV7-8 to TRBJ2-1, with 14 bases matching TRBD2. Germline V lookup: CDR1 SGHVS, CDR2 FQNEAQ. The trim removed 3 bases at V and 6 bases at J, leaving 1 base unmatched. This CDR3 spans 15 amino acids. The DNA of the CDR3 is TGTGCCAGCAGCTTGGGACTAGCGGGAGTCAATGAGCAGTTCTTC. This gives the protein CASSLGLAGVNEQFF.

The chain joins TRBV27 to TRBJ1-2, with D tentatively TRBD1 (6 bases). Trimming removed 2 bases from V and 6 bases from J, with 19 bases in between. Germline loops: CDR1 MNHEY, CDR2 SMNVEV (reference sequence). This CDR3 region has 16 residues. The CDR3 region is CASSLGAGVSRNGYTF. The CDR3 coding sequence is TGTGCCAGCAGTTTAGGGGCAGGGGTATCAAGAAATGGCTACACCTTC.

The genes are TRBV7-9 and TRBJ1-2; 8 nucleotides match TRBD1. In germline, CDR1 is SEHNR, CDR2 FQNEAQ (reference sequence). V lost 4 bases and J lost 6; bases outside the gene matches: 10. The CDR3 spans 15 residues. This chain's CDR3 is CASSSTFDRGDGYTF. Here the CDR3 DNA reads TGTGCCAGCAGCTCAACATTTGACAGGGGTGATGGCTACACCTTC.

This chain joins TRBV27 and TRBJ1-6; TRBD1 aligns across 10 bases. The CDR3 loop spans 16 amino acids. V shed 4 bases, J shed 8 bases, and the junction held 8 bases outside the gene matches. Germline assignment: CDR1 MNHEY and CDR2 SMNVEV (reference sequence). CDR3 amino acids: CASSYQTGGVYSPLHF. The DNA for the CDR3 is TGTGCCAGCAGTTACCAGACAGGGGGCGTATATTCACCCCTCCACTTT.

The V gene is TRBV19, the J gene TRBJ1-1; no clear D gene. V was clipped by 7 bases and J by 2 bases, with 14 bases between them. The CDR3 consists of 14 residues. Germline CDR1 reads LNHDA; CDR2 reads SQIVND (reference sequence). In DNA form, the CDR3 reads TGTGCCAGTAATCGATGGACGGATAACACTGAAGCTTTCTTT. Translating it yields CASNRWTDNTEAFF.

V is TRBV27 and J is TRBJ1-5; tentative D call: TRBD1 (5 bases). V was shortened by 2 bases and J by 3 bases, with 11 bases between the two germline ends. CDR1 and CDR2 from the germline V gene are MNHEY and SMNVEV (reference sequence). The CDR3 is 15 residues long. Here the CDR3 DNA reads TGTGCCAGCAGTTTAAGTCCGGGACTCAATCAGCCCCAGCATTTT. It yields the protein CASSLSPGLNQPQHF.

V gene TRBV9 combines with J gene TRBJ1-1, with TRBD1 identical over 7 bases. This CDR3 is built from 14 residues. J lost 4 bases, V lost 2 bases, and 5 bases had no gene match. CDR1 and CDR2 from the germline V gene are SGDLS and YYNGEE. CDR3 DNA: TGTGCCAGCAGCGTTGGTGACAGGGTCACTGAAGCTTTCTTT. Its protein is CASSVGDRVTEAFF.

This clone was seen only once. The chain employs TRBV4-2 and TRBJ2-1, with TRBD2 matching 9 bases. Trimming at V came to 0 bases and at J to 0 bases, leaving 6 bases not matched to a gene. Germline V lookup: CDR1 LGHNA, CDR2 YNFKEQ. The CDR3 has 18 amino acids. The CDR3 sequence is CASSQDAGGGASYNEQFF. The CDR3 nucleotides are TGTGCCAGCAGCCAAGATGCTGGCGGGGGGGCCTCCTACAATGAGCAGTTCTTC.

The CDR3 here is CASSLGGVALTYEQYF. For the CDR3, the DNA is TGTGCCAGCAGCTTGGGTGGCGTAGCGCTAACCTACGAGCAGTACTTC. V usage is TRBV5-5 and J usage is TRBJ2-7; possible D gene TRBD2, 5 bases. This CDR3 comprises 16 residues. Trimming took 0 bases from V and 2 from J, leaving 15 bases between them. In germline, CDR1 is SGHKS, CDR2 YYEKEE (reference sequence).

This chain joins TRBV15 and TRBJ2-7; a possible D gene is TRBD1 (6 bases). Per germline, CDR1 LNHNV and CDR2 YYDKDF (reference sequence). The germline V and J ends were trimmed by 2 bases and 0 bases, with 11 bases remaining between them. The CDR3 contains 15 residues. CDR3 coding DNA: TGTGCCACCAGCAGAAATGACAGGCTCTCCTACGAGCAGTACTTC. This encodes CATSRNDRLSYEQYF.

V usage is TRBV7-9 and J usage is TRBJ1-2; 7 bases are a match to TRBD1. The CDR3 has 16 amino acids. Germline-derived CDR1 and CDR2 are SEHNR and FQNEAQ (reference sequence). V was clipped by 4 bases and J by 7 bases; unmatched bases: 15. The CDR3 loop reads CASSSATGTLVGGYTF. The CDR3 nucleotides read TGTGCCAGCAGCTCCGCGACAGGGACTTTAGTGGGTGGCTACACCTTC.

The rearrangement uses TRBV10-3 and TRBJ1-1; D is undetermined. Between the trimmed V and J ends, which lost 3 bases and 1 base, there was a span of 6 bases. Germline CDR1 ENHRY, CDR2 SYGVKD. The CDR3 runs to 13 residues. CDR3 loop: CAISDMGNTEAFF. CDR3 coding DNA: TGTGCCATCAGTGACATGGGGAACACTGAAGCTTTCTTT.

The CDR3 loop reads CASSSGQGIRNEQFF. DNA of the CDR3: TGTGCCAGCAGCTCGGGACAGGGGATTAGGAATGAGCAGTTCTTC. This chain joins TRBV11-2 and TRBJ2-1; 10 bases align to TRBD1. Germline V lookup: CDR1 SGHAT, CDR2 FQNNGV. The CDR3 runs to 15 residues. V dropped 4 bases and J dropped 7; count of bases not matched to a gene: 7.

The rearrangement joins TRBV6-5 to TRBJ1-5; TRBD1 matches at 7 bases. The CDR3 sequence is 15 residues long. Germline V lookup: CDR1 MNHEY, CDR2 SVGAGI. Trimming took 2 bases from V and 3 from J; bases not matched to a gene: 4. CDR3 bases: TGTGCCAGCAGTTACGAGGGACAGTTCAATCAGCCCCAGCATTTT. Amino acids: CASSYEGQFNQPQHF.

The CDR3 is CASSVEAGFTDTQYF. The CDR3 DNA sequence: TGTGCCAGCAGCGTAGAGGCGGGGTTCACAGATACGCAGTATTTT. V is TRBV9 and J is TRBJ2-3, with D possibly being TRBD2 (6 bases). This CDR3 region has 15 residues. Germline values: CDR1 SGDLS, CDR2 YYNGEE. The germline V and J ends were trimmed by 0 bases and 2 bases, with 10 bases remaining between them. Full variable domain (rest looked up from reference TRBV9 and TRBJ2-3): DSGVTQTPKHLITATGQRVTLRCSPRSGDLSVYWYQQSLDQGLQFLIQYYNGEERAKGNILERFSAQQFPDLHSELNLSSLELGDSALYFCASSVEAGFTDTQYFGPGTRLTVL.

This chain joins TRBV4-1 and TRBJ1-2; perhaps TRBD1 as D (6 bases). Trimming took 5 bases from V and 6 from J, leaving 13 bases between them. This CDR3 comprises 13 residues. Germline V gene data show CDR1 as MGHRA and CDR2 as YSYEKL. CDR3 DNA sequence: TGCGCCAGCAGCTTAGTGGGGGGCGATGGCTACACCTTC. Its translation: CASSLVGGDGYTF.

The CDR3 DNA follows: TGCGCCAGCAGCCAATTCGCGGCGGGAGGCGATAGCGGGGAGCTGTTTTTT. Residues: CASSQFAAGGDSGELFF. V usage is TRBV4-1 and J usage is TRBJ2-2; 8 bases are a match to TRBD2. The germline gives CDR1 MGHRA, CDR2 YSYEKL. V trimming: 2 bases; J trimming: 7 bases; junction bases outside the gene matches: 12. This CDR3 has 17 residues.

This chain joins TRBV27 and TRBJ2-7, with TRBD2 matching 7 bases. Germline V gene lookup returns CDR1 MNHEY and CDR2 SMNVEV (reference sequence). This CDR3 comprises 13 residues. The J segment lost 2 bases and the V segment lost 3 bases, leaving 1 base of the junction unmatched. The CDR3 loop reads CASSFSGAYEQYF. The CDR3, as DNA: TGTGCCAGCAGTTTCAGCGGGGCCTACGAGCAGTACTTC.

The DNA for the CDR3 is TGCAGCGTTGTGGGAGTCGCGAGGAGCTACAATGAGCAGTTCTTC. The encoded protein is CSVVGVARSYNEQFF. This chain connects TRBV29-1 to TRBJ2-1; a weak D match, TRBD2 (5 bases). Germline V gene lookup returns CDR1 SQVTM and CDR2 ANQGSEA. This CDR3 is built from 15 residues. Trimming took 4 bases from V and 3 from J, leaving 16 bases between them.

This chain joins TRBV7-9 and TRBJ2-7; no reliable D call. This CDR3 has 14 residues. Looked up from germline, CDR1 is SEHNR and CDR2 is FQNEAQ (reference sequence). V was pared by 1 base and J by 0 bases, with 7 bases between. CDR3 sequence reads: CASSLGGTSYEQYF. The CDR3 DNA follows: TGTGCCAGCAGCTTAGGAGGCACCTCCTACGAGCAGTACTTC. The full variable domain, its missing parts supplied by reference TRBV7-9 and TRBJ2-7, is DTGVSQNPRHKITKRGQNVTFRCDPISEHNRLYWYRQTLGQGPEFLTYFQNEAQLEKSRLLSDRFSAERPKGSFSTLEIQRTEQGDSAMYLCASSLGGTSYEQYFGPGTRLTVT.

The gene calls are TRBV28 and TRBJ2-7, with D perhaps TRBD1 (6 bases). The germline gives CDR1 MDHEN, CDR2 SYDVKM. The CDR3 is 16 residues long. V lost 4 bases to trimming and J lost 2 bases, with 18 bases between them. CDR3 nucleotides: TGTGCCAGCAGTTGGGTAGGGGCAGGGGAAACCTACGAGCAGTACTTC. Encoded protein: CASSWVGAGETYEQYF.

V is TRBV7-9 and J is TRBJ1-1; 10 bases are a match to TRBD1. The CDR3 covers 16 residues. Germline V gene data show CDR1 as SEHNR and CDR2 as FQNEAQ (reference sequence). Germline trimming cut 5 bases from V and 10 bases from J; bases unmatched to any gene: 16. CDR3 nucleotide sequence: TGTGCCAGCAGCCATCCCCTCGGACAGGGGGGGTTCGGAGCTTTCTTT. Translating it yields CASSHPLGQGGFGAFF.